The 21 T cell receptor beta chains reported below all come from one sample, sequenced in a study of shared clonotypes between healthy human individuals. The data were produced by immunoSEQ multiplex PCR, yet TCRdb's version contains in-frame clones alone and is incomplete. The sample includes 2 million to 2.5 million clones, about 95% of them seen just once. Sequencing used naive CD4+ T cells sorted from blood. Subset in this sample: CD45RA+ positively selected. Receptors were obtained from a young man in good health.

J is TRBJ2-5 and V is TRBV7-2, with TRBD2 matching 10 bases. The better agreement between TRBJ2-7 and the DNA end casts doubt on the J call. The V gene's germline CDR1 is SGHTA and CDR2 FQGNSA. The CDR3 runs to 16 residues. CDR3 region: CASSLAGTSASYEQYF. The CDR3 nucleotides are TGTGCCAGCAGCTTAGCGGGGACTAGCGCGTCCTACGAGCAGTACTTC.

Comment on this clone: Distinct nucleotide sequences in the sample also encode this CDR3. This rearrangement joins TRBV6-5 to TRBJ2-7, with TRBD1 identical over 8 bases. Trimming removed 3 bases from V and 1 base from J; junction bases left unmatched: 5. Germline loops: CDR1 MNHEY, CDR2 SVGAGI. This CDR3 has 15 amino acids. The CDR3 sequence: CASSYRTGPSYEQYF. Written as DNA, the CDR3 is TGTGCCAGCAGTTATCGGACAGGGCCGTCCTACGAGCAGTACTTC.

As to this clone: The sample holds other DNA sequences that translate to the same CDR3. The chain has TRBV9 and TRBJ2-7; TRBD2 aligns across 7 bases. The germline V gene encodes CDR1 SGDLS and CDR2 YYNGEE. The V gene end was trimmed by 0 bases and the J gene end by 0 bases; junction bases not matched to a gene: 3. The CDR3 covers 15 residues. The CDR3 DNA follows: TGTGCCAGCAGCGTAGGCCCGGGGGGCTCCTACGAGCAGTACTTC. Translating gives CASSVGPGGSYEQYF.

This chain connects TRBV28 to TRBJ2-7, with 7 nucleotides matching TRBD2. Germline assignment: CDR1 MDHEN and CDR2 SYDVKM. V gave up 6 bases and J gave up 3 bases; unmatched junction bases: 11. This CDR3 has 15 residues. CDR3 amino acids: CASRSGELIDYEQYF. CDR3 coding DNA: TGTGCCAGCAGAAGCGGGGAACTAATCGACTACGAGCAGTACTTC. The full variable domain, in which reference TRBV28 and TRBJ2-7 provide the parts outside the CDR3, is DVKVTQSSRYLVKRTGEKVFLECVQDMDHENMFWYRQDPGLGLRLIYFSYDVKMKEKGDIPEGYSVSREKKERFSLILESASTNQTSMYLCASRSGELIDYEQYFGPGTRLTVT.

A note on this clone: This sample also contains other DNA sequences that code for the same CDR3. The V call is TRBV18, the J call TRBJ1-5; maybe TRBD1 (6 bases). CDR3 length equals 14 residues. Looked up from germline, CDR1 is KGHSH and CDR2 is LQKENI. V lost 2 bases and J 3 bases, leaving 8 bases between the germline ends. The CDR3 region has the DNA TGTGCCAGCTCACCAACAGGGTTCAATCAGCCCCAGCATTTT. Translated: CASSPTGFNQPQHF.

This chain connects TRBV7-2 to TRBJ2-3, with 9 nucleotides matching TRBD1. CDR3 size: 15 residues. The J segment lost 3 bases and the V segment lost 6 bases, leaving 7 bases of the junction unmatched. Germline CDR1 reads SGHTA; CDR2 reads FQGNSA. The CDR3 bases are TGTGCCAGCAGACTAACAGGGGGCGCGACAGATACGCAGTATTTT. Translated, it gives CASRLTGGATDTQYF. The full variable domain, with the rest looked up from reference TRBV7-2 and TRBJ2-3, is GAGVSQSPSNKVTEKGKDVELRCDPISGHTALYWYRQSLGQGLEFLIYFQGNSAPDKSGLPSDRFSAERTGGSVSTLTIQRTQQEDSAVYLCASRLTGGATDTQYFGPGTRLTVL.

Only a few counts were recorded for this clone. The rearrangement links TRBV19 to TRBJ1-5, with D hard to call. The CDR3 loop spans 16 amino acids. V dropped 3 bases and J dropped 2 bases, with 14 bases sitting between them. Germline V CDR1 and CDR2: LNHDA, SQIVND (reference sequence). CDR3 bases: TGTGCCAGTAGTATTGCAGGATCTGCGGGCAATCAGCCCCAGCATTTT. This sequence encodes CASSIAGSAGNQPQHF.

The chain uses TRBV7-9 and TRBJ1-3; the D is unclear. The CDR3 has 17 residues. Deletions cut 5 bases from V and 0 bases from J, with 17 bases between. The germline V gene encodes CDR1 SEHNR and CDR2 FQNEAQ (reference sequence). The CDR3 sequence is CASSPYLDTVSGNTIYF. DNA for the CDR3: TGTGCCAGCAGCCCGTACCTCGACACAGTCTCTGGAAACACCATATATTTT.

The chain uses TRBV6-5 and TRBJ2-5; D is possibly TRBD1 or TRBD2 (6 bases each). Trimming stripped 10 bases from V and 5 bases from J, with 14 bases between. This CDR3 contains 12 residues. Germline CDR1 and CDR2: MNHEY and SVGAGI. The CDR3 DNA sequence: TGTGCCACCGGGGGAAGGGGGGAGACCCAGTACTTC. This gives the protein CATGGRGETQYF.

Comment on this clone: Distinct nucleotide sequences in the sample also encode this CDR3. CDR3 region: CASSLVSETQYF. CDR3 bases: TGTGCCAGCAGCTTAGTTTCCGAGACCCAGTACTTC. The genes are TRBV7-8 and TRBJ2-5; D is uncertain. In germline, CDR1 is SGHVS, CDR2 FQNEAQ. The CDR3 is made up of 12 amino acids. V lost 1 base and J 5 bases, leaving 5 bases between the germline ends.

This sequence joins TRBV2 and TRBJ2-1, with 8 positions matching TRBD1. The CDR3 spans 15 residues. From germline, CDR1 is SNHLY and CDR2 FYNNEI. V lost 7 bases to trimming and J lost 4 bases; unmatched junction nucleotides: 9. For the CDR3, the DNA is TGTGCCAGCACTACCGACAGGGGTCCGTACAATGAGCAGTTCTTC. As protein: CASTTDRGPYNEQFF.

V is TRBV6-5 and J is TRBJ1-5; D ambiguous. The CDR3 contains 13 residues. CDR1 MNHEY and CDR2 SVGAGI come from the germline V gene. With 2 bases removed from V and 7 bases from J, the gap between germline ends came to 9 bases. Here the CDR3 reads CASSYTQRQPQHF. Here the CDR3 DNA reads TGTGCCAGCAGTTACACCCAGAGGCAGCCCCAGCATTTT.

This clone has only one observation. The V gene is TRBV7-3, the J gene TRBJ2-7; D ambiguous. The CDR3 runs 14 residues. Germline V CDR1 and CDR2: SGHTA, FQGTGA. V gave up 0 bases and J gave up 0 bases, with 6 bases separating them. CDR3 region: CASSLTRTSYEQYF. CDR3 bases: TGTGCCAGCAGCTTAACAAGGACCTCCTACGAGCAGTACTTC.

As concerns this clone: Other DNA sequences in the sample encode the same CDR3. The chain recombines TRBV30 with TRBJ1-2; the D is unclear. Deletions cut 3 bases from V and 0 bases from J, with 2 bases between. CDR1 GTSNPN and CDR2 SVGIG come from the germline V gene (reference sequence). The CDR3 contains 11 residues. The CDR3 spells CAWSANYGYTF. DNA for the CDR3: TGTGCCTGGAGCGCTAACTATGGCTACACCTTC.

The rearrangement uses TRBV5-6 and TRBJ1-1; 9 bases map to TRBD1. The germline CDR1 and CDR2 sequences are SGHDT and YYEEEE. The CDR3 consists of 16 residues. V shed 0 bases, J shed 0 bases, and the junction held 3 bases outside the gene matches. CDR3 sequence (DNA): TGTGCCAGCAGCTTGGACAGGGGGCGTGTGAACACTGAAGCTTTCTTT. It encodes CASSLDRGRVNTEAFF.

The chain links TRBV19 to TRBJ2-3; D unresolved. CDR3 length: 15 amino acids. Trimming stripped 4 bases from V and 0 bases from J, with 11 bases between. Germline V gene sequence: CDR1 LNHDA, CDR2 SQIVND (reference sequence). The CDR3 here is CASSKAPTSTDTQYF. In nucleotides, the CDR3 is TGTGCCAGTAGTAAAGCGCCTACTAGCACAGATACGCAGTATTTT.

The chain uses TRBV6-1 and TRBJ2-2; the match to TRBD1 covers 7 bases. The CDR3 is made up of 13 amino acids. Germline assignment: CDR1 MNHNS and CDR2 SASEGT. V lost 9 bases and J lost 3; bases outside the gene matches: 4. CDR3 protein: CARGDSYTGELFF. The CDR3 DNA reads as TGTGCCAGGGGGGACAGTTACACCGGGGAGCTGTTTTTT.

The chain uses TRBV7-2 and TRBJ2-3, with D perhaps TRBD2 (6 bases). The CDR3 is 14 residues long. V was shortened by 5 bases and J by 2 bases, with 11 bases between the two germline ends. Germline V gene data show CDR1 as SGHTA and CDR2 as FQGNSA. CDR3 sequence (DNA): TGTGCCAGCAGCCCCGGAGGGTCCACAGATACGCAGTATTTT. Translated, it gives CASSPGGSTDTQYF.

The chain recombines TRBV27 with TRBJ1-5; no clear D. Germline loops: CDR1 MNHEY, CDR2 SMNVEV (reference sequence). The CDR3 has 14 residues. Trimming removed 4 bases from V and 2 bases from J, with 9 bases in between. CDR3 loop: CASSSGRGNQPQHF. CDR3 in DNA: TGTGCCAGCAGTTCGGGGAGGGGCAATCAGCCCCAGCATTTT.

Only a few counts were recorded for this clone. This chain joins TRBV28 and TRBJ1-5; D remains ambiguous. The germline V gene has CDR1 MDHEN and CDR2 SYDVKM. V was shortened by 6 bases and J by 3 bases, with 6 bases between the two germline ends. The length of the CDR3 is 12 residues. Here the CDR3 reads CASSLPNQPQHF. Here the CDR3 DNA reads TGTGCCAGCAGCTTACCCAATCAGCCCCAGCATTTT.

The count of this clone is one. This chain's CDR3 is CASSVGTYEGGETQYF. In nucleotides, the CDR3 is TGTGCCAGCAGCGTAGGTACTTACGAGGGCGGGGAGACCCAGTACTTC. The chain joins TRBV9 to TRBJ2-5, with D maybe TRBD2 (5 bases). Trimming removed 0 bases from V and 5 bases from J, with 17 bases in between. In germline, CDR1 is SGDLS, CDR2 YYNGEE. The CDR3 is made up of 16 amino acids. The whole variable domain, remainder taken from reference TRBV9 and TRBJ2-5, is DSGVTQTPKHLITATGQRVTLRCSPRSGDLSVYWYQQSLDQGLQFLIQYYNGEERAKGNILERFSAQQFPDLHSELNLSSLELGDSALYFCASSVGTYEGGETQYFGPGTRLLVL.